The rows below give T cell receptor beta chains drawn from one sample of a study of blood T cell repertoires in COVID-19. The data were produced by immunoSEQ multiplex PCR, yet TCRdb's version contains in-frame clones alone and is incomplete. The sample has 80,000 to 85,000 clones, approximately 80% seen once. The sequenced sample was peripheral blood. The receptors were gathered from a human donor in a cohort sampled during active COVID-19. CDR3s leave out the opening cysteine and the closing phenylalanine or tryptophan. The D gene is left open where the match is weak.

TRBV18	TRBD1	ASSPDLGTGLTDTQY
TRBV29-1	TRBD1	SVSSVTGINNEQF
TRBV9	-	ASSHQGATNEKLF
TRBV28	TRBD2	ASSLGLAGGFYEQY
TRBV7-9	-	ASSYGDTEAF
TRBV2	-	ASSEIMTGGLSNQPQH
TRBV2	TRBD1	ASSTGGLYGYT
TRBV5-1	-	ASSLVGGTNYGYT
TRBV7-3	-	ASSPLASKGTQY
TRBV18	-	ASSRVEKMNTIY
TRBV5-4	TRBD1	ASSRDRALTGNTIY
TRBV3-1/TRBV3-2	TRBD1	ASSLPGQRDTEAF
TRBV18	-	ASSPGQTQPQH
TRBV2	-	ASSQSGEETQY
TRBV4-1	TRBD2	ASSQDVAGGYNEQF
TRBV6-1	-	ASSEGPNTEAF
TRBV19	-	ASSIGGGRNEQF
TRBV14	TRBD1	ASSQYGTAVAF
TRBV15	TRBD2	ATSRGGTSGFETQY
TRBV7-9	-	ASSRGASYGYT
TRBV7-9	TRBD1	ASSLGGGDSAEAF
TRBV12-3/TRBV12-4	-	ASSQDSTDTQY
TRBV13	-	ASKSLMDGYT
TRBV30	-	AWTSNGYEQY